The subject of this entry is one T cell receptor (beta chain). Its specific antigen is unknown. The species here is mouse, which means the gene names and germline sequences are mouse ones. With the read ending 4 residues before the CDR3 end, the germline J gene is used to fill in that end. In the same sample, other DNA sequences code for this CDR3. Pooled mouse cutaneous lymph node cells were stained for CD4, CD8alpha, NKG2D, NKG2ACE and other markers, then sorted on a BD Influx. The data originate from a study of CD8+ T cells in alopecia areata listed by TCRdb under 2018. About the full investigation: Skin from C3H/HeJ donors aged 6-12 months with spontaneous alopecia was grafted onto female C3H/HeJ recipients aged roughly 7-11 weeks. TCRbeta CDR3 regions were amplified by immunoSEQ multiplex PCR using 35 Vbeta forward and 13 Jbeta reverse primers. On the human side, TCRbeta sequencing was run on scalp tissue and on sorted CD4+ and CD8+ peripheral blood T cells from healthy controls and from alopecia areata patients with either patchy or totalis/universalis disease. Clonality in the scalp was compared among normal scalp (n=4), patchy alopecia areata scalp (n=8), and alopecia totalis/universalis scalp (n=8). RNA was obtained with the PAXgene miRNA kit for fixed scalp, the miRNeasy kit for PBMCs, and the RNeasy kit for mouse skin. In both human patients and the C3H/HeJ mouse model, the study applied high-throughput TCRbeta sequencing to look at T cell clonal expansion in alopecia areata.

Broad study findings and their caveats: TCR sequences shared between patients were less clear than in mice, possibly partly because of HLA diversity in the patient population. Compared with normal scalp, lesional scalp had higher clonality and more expanded CD8+ clones, particularly in alopecia totalis/universalis, a pattern that suggests antigenic drive. Resident alphabeta T cells in normal human skin are also sequenced, complicating scalp TCR repertoire analysis, unlike mouse skin dominated by gammadelta T cells.

The germline V gene (reference sequence) provides CDR1 LGHNA and CDR2 YNLKQL. The CDR3 runs 13 amino acids, cysteine and phenylalanine included. Part of the CDR3 DNA is given, 27 bases translated from base 1. Library preparation used the immunoSEQ multiplex PCR assay. RNA was extracted from all samples and reverse transcribed into cDNA as template for TCR sequencing. SuperScript III was used to make first-strand cDNA, primed with a 2:1 mix of oligo-dT and random hexamers. A synthetic immune receptor repertoire was used to measure amplification bias, and any remaining bias was corrected computationally. Libraries were sequenced on Illumina HiSeq using 60 bp reads that covered the CDR3 and were read from J toward V. The authors' pipeline ran thus. Raw reads were preprocessed to remove errors, and CDR3 was defined by IMGT conventions from the conserved cysteine to phenylalanine. Clonality was computed by normalizing Shannon entropy by log2 of the number of productive unique TCRs and subtracting the result from 1. Scalp TCRbeta sequences were cross-referenced with sorted blood CD4 and CD8 repertoires so that the CD4 or CD8 identity of scalp clones could be inferred. This is the immuneACCESS table as TCRdb keeps it, with only in-frame sequences that have V and J called. A part of the clones is gone; compared with another copy, unresolved V genes explain less than half, and the rest is unexplained. That table supplies the V and J calls and clone size; D and trimming were determined from the DNA. For this sample, approximately 280,000 clones are listed, none of them singletons. The top ten constitute more than 0.95% of the sample.

The clonotype comes from a C3H/HeJ mouse with alopecia areata. Mice of this strain bear MHC haplotype H2-k. Sequencing was done on a sample of CD4+ T cells sorted from a lymph node. The chain joins TRBV5 to TRBJ2-1; a tentative D call is TRBD1 (6 bases match). The part of the CDR3 DNA that was read is TGTGCCAGCAGCCAAGCAGGGGAAGCT. Its product reads: CASSQAGEA. The full CDR3 is CASSQAGEAEQFF.